Below, 18 T cell receptor beta chains from the same sample are listed, as sequenced in a study of CXCR3 chemokines and chemotherapy response in bladder cancer. TCRdb independently ran MiXCR on the PCR reads; one entry per CDR3 protein. The data contain 7,000 to 9,500 distinct CDR3 sequences, approximately 22% of them seen just once; the ten biggest clones take up around 9%. The material was obtained from a patient whose treatment included neoadjuvant chemotherapy. The receptors originated from a human donor with bladder cancer that did not respond to neoadjuvant chemotherapy.

This clonotype was counted many times. The chain links TRBV6-6 to TRBJ2-5; D is possibly TRBD1 or TRBD2 (5 bases each). Per germline, CDR1 MNHNY and CDR2 SVGAGI (reference sequence). Trimming took 2 bases from V and 5 from J, leaving 9 bases between them. The CDR3 totals 13 residues. DNA of the CDR3: TGTGCCAGCAGTTACGGGACGGGGGAGACCCAGTACTTC. It yields the protein CASSYGTGETQYF.

This clonotype has a count of ten or more. The chain recombines TRBV2 with TRBJ1-5, with TRBD1 matching over 9 bases. The CDR3 totals 17 residues. Germline CDR1 reads SNHLY; CDR2 reads FYNNEI. V gave up 3 bases and J gave up 3 bases; unmatched junction bases: 9. For the CDR3, the DNA is TGTGCCAGCAGTGACCGGGACAGGGCCTTGGACAATCAGCCCCAGCATTTT. It is translated as CASSDRDRALDNQPQHF. The full variable domain, its missing parts supplied by reference TRBV2 and TRBJ1-5, is EPEVTQTPSHQVTQMGQEVILRCVPISNHLYFYWYRQILGQKVEFLVSFYNNEISEKSEIFDDQFSVERPDGSNFTLKIRSTKLEDSAMYFCASSDRDRALDNQPQHFGDGTRLSIL.

The V and J genes are TRBV20-1 and TRBJ2-7; 7 bases match TRBD1. The length of the CDR3 is 15 residues. Looked up from germline, CDR1 is DFQATT and CDR2 is SNEGSKA (reference sequence). Unmatched junction bases numbered 9, after V lost 2 bases and J lost 2 bases. The CDR3: CSARSQGPLAYEQYF. CDR3 nucleotide sequence: TGCAGTGCTAGATCACAGGGGCCGTTGGCCTACGAGCAGTACTTC.

Ten or more counts support this clonotype. A junction boundary mismatches the germline segment, possibly from a read error. The V call is TRBV18, the J call TRBJ1-4, with unresolved D. The CDR3 runs 13 residues. Germline CDR1 is KGHSH and CDR2 is LQKENI. Here the CDR3 DNA reads TGTGCCAGCTCATCCCAAATCAATGGAAAACTGTTTTTT. This sequence encodes CASSSQINGKLFF.

This clonotype occurred many times. The chain uses TRBV5-6 and TRBJ2-3, with 8 nucleotides matching TRBD1. With 4 bases clipped from V and 10 bases from J, the junction kept 8 bases outside the gene matches. There are 13 residues in the CDR3. CDR1 is SGHDT and CDR2 is YYEEEE in the germline V gene. The CDR3 sequence is CASSPGGQGAQYF. CDR3 DNA: TGTGCCAGCAGCCCCGGTGGACAGGGTGCGCAGTATTTT. Full variable domain (outside the CDR3, taken from reference TRBV5-6 and TRBJ2-3): DAGVTQSPTHLIKTRGQQVTLRCSPKSGHDTVSWYQQALGQGPQFIFQYYEEEERQRGNFPDRFSGHQFPNYSSELNVNALLLGDSALYLCASSPGGQGAQYFGPGTRLTVL.

This clonotype showed up many times. The V gene is TRBV5-4, the J gene TRBJ1-1; D gene uncertain. Germline V gene lookup returns CDR1 SGHNT and CDR2 YYREEE (reference sequence). This CDR3 comprises 15 residues. The V end was cut by 1 base, the J end by 0 bases, with 10 bases between. The CDR3, as DNA: TGTGCCAGCAGCTTGATTCTGGGGATGAACACTGAAGCTTTCTTT. It yields the protein CASSLILGMNTEAFF.

On this clonotype: A far larger clone lies a single base away; this is likely a read error. The V gene is TRBV6-2 or TRBV6-3, the J gene TRBJ2-1; the match to TRBD1 covers 7 bases. Gene TRBJ1-2 matches the end of the DNA better, so the J call may be wrong. CDR3 size: 15 residues. Germline V gene sequence: CDR1 MNHEY, CDR2 SVGEGT. The CDR3 sequence is CASTGGWGQDDDYTF. For the CDR3, the DNA is TGTGCCAGCACAGGGGGTTGGGGACAAGACGATGACTACACCTTC.

The chain combines TRBV4-2 with TRBJ1-2; D unclear. The CDR3 loop spans 17 amino acids. V was clipped by 0 bases and J by 4 bases, with 18 bases between them. Germline assignment: CDR1 LGHNA and CDR2 YNFKEQ. CDR3 loop: CASSQDPFGLGPYGYTF. Written as DNA, the CDR3 is TGTGCCAGCAGCCAAGACCCTTTCGGACTCGGCCCCTATGGCTACACCTTC.

This clonotype showed up just once. It differs at one base from a far larger clone, so likely a read error. CDR3 nucleotides: TGCAGCGTTGAACCCCGTCCCTACGAGCAGTTCTTC. Translated: CSVEPRPYEQFF. The chain recombines TRBV29-1 with TRBJ2-1, with no clear D. Germline values: CDR1 SQVTM, CDR2 ANQGSEA. The V end was cut by 2 bases, the J end by 10 bases, with 12 bases between. There are 12 residues in the CDR3.

Details on this clonotype: This is likely an artifact of a read error, given a far larger clone one base away. The chain recombines TRBV7-2 with TRBJ2-7; TRBD1 matches at 7 bases. The J segment lost 7 bases and the V segment lost 0 bases, leaving 18 bases of the junction unmatched. CDR3 size: 18 residues. CDR1 and CDR2 (germline): SGHTA, FQGNSA. In DNA, the CDR3 is TGTGCCAGCAGCTTAGCACCGACAGGGCTCCCAGGGTGGGGTGAGCAGTACTTC. Protein sequence: CASSLAPTGLPGWGEQYF.

This clonotype has a count of ten or more. The chain employs TRBV27 and TRBJ2-7; tentative D call: TRBD1 (6 bases). Deletions cut 7 bases from V and 4 bases from J, with 14 bases between. CDR1 is MNHEY and CDR2 is SMNVEV in the germline V gene (reference sequence). This CDR3 is 13 amino acids long. The CDR3 nucleotides are TGTGCCAGCACGAGATTAGACAGGTACGAGCAGTACTTC. Translating gives CASTRLDRYEQYF.

In this sample, this clonotype is medium-sized. This chain uses TRBV5-4 with TRBJ2-2; weak D call: TRBD2 (6 bases). This CDR3 contains 16 residues. Deletions cut 5 bases from V and 6 bases from J, with 20 bases between. The germline V gene has CDR1 SGHNT and CDR2 YYREEE (reference sequence). CDR3 sequence (DNA): TGTGCCAGCAGACCTGACGGGGTAGGAGGGTCCGGGGAGCTGTTTTTT. Translated, it gives CASRPDGVGGSGELFF.

The table lists this clonotype with many counts. This chain connects TRBV9 to TRBJ2-7, with 13 bases aligning to TRBD2. CDR1 and CDR2 (germline): SGDLS, YYNGEE. The CDR3 runs 14 residues. The V and J ends lost 3 bases and 5 bases, in that order; junction bases with no gene match: 2. The CDR3 loop reads CASSGTSGGDEQYF. Written as DNA, the CDR3 is TGTGCCAGCAGCGGAACTAGCGGGGGGGACGAGCAGTACTTC.

This clonotype was counted many times. The V gene is TRBV20-1, the J gene TRBJ1-1; unclear D gene. This CDR3 comprises 13 residues. Trimming cost V 5 bases and J 4 bases, with 14 bases left between them. Germline assignment: CDR1 DFQATT and CDR2 SNEGSKA (reference sequence). The CDR3: CSAEPGGLTEAFF. The CDR3 coding sequence is TGCAGTGCTGAGCCAGGCGGGCTCACTGAAGCTTTCTTT.

The chain combines TRBV7-9 with TRBJ1-6; 8 positions match TRBD1. CDR1 SEHNR and CDR2 FQNEAQ come from the germline V gene (reference sequence). Trimming removed 5 bases from V and 2 bases from J; junction bases left unmatched: 5. This CDR3 is 16 amino acids long. CDR3 DNA sequence: TGTGCCAGCAGCCCGACAGGGGATGCCTATAATTCACCCCTCCACTTT. Translation: CASSPTGDAYNSPLHF.

This clonotype was detected ten times or more. The chain recombines TRBV6-5 with TRBJ1-1, with 7 bases that match TRBD1. CDR1 is MNHEY, CDR2 SVGAGI, per germline. V gave up 4 bases and J gave up 3 bases; unmatched junction bases: 8. The CDR3 consists of 15 residues. The CDR3 is CASSWGQPDDTEAFF. For the CDR3, the DNA is TGTGCCAGCAGTTGGGGACAGCCTGATGACACTGAAGCTTTCTTT.

This clonotype was recorded at least ten times. This chain links TRBV27 with TRBJ1-6; D remains ambiguous. CDR1 is MNHEY, CDR2 SMNVEV, per germline (reference sequence). The CDR3 sequence is 15 residues long. The V end lost 0 bases, the J end lost 10 bases, and 13 bases lay between the germline ends. CDR3 sequence: CASSLSKAGGSPLHF. CDR3 bases: TGTGCCAGCAGTTTATCGAAGGCAGGCGGATCACCCCTCCACTTT.

This clonotype was recorded many times. The chain employs TRBV30 and TRBJ1-4; D is undetermined. This CDR3 region has 15 residues. CDR1 and CDR2 from the germline V gene are GTSNPN and SVGIG (reference sequence). The ends were cut back, 0 bases at V and 10 bases at J, with 18 bases in the middle. The CDR3 DNA sequence: TGTGCCTGGAGTGTCAGGACTGGGGAATTAGGAAAACTGTTTTTT. Residues: CAWSVRTGELGKLFF.